This T cell receptor (beta chain) stems from a study of blood T cell repertoires in COVID-19. Study-level background: Italy, Spain and the United States were the sources of the convalescent and acute COVID-19 samples. T cells, B-cell-depleted T cells, or PBMCs provided the cDNA or gDNA that served as material.

The data were produced by immunoSEQ multiplex PCR, yet TCRdb's version contains in-frame clones alone and is incomplete. The table includes some 110,000 clones, approximately 90% detected once. The clonotype comes from a human donor in a cohort sampled during active COVID-19. Material for sequencing was peripheral blood.

CDR3 coding DNA: TGCGCCAGCAGCCCAACCGGGACAGGGTCGGACACCGGGGAGCTGTTTTTT. Its translation is CASSPTGTGSDTGELFF. The chain is built from TRBV5-1 and TRBJ2-2, with TRBD1 identical over 9 bases. With 4 bases clipped from V and 3 bases from J, the junction kept 10 bases outside the gene matches. Germline V gives CDR1 SGHRS, CDR2 YFSETQ. This CDR3 has 17 residues.